This T cell receptor (beta chain) was recovered during a study of blood T cell repertoires in COVID-19 (dated by TCRdb to the early 2020s). About the study as a whole: Samples from collaborators originated in the United States, Italy and Spain and spanned both the acute and convalescent phases of COVID-19. The prospective study material was composed of cDNA or gDNA derived from T cells, B-cell-depleted T cells, or PBMCs. The repertoires were released in a freely available public database meant as a resource for research on the immune response to SARS-CoV-2. HLA class I and class II types, where available, came from metadata supplied by the sample provider rather than from assay-based typing. Subjects who had been exposed to COVID-19, were actively infected with it, or had recovered from it provided the deeply sampled blood TCRbeta repertoires that made up the dataset. Samples were obtained from the ongoing ImmuneRACE study (first 160 participants) and from over 1,000 subjects provided by 6 global collaborators. A de-identified subject ID, COVID-19 status, age in years and sex were almost always included in the sample metadata.

Whole blood was collected in K2EDTA tubes by collaborating institutions according to the institutions' own protocols. For TCRbeta analysis, collaborators shipped samples as frozen whole blood, isolated PBMCs, or DNA extracted from either of those sample types. TCRbeta CDR3 regions were amplified from genomic DNA by means of the immunoSEQ Assay, a bias-controlled multiplex PCR. Per the original workflow: The number of nucleated cells in each sample was estimated by amplification of reference gene primers within the assay. To quantify the absolute abundance of each unique TCRbeta CDR3 rearrangement, sequence reads were collapsed and filtered. For each sample, productive Simpson clonality was calculated by taking the square root of Simpson's diversity index across productive rearrangements. This is the immuneACCESS table as TCRdb keeps it, with only in-frame sequences that have V and J called. A part of the clones is gone; compared with another copy, unresolved V genes explain less than half, and the rest is unexplained. The V and J calls and clone size are taken from that table; D and trimming were inferred from the DNA. For this sample the table gives roughly 150,000 clones, of which over 75% were detected only once. The top ten constitute 5% of the sample.

Comments on this clone: Its antigen remains undetermined. No clone much larger than this one lies a single base away; base qualities are absent.

The investigation overall reported the following: The amount of clinical and demographic metadata varied by source and participant and was provided uncurated.

The sequence derives from a woman between 50 and 59 years old with acute or convalescent COVID-19. Material for sequencing was peripheral blood.

Read as DNA, the sequence is TGTGCCTGGAGCAGACAGGCGGTCGGGGAGCTGTTTTTT. Its translation is CAWSRQAVGELFF. Rearrangement joined TRBV30 to TRBJ2-2; D gene: possibly TRBD1, on 6 matching bases. The germline V gene (reference sequence) gives CDR1 as GTSNPN and CDR2 as SVGIG. The germline ends are 12 bases apart after V is trimmed by 3 bases and J by 7 bases. There are 13 amino acids in the CDR3, from cysteine to phenylalanine inclusive. Kept here is only the CDR3 DNA, which spans 39 bases and is read in frame from base 1.